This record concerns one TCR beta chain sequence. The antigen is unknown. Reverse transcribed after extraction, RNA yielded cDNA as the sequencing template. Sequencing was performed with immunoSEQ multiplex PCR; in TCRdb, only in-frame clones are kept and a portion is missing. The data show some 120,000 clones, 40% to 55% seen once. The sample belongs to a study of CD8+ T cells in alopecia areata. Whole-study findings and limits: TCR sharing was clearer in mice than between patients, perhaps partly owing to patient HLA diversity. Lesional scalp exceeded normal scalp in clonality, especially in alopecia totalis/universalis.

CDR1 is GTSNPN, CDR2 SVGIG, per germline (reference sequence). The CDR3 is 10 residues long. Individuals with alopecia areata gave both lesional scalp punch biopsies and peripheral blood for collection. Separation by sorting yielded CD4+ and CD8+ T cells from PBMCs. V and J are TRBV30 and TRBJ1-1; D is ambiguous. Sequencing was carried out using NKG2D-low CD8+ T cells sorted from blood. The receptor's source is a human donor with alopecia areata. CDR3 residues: CASGGGEAFF. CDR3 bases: TGTGCTTCGGGCGGAGGTGAAGCTTTCTTT.